This T cell receptor (beta chain) was sequenced during a study of cytomegalovirus exposure and HLA in healthy donors. General study findings and limits: Reported performance of the classifier showed diagnosis of cytomegalovirus status with high specificity and sensitivity. Associated with cytomegalovirus, according to the listing, were 150 to 200 TCR beta chains.

Data came from immunoSEQ multiplex PCR; TCRdb stores just in-frame clones and leaves some out. The table includes around 130,000 clones, about 90% detected once. About this clone itself: Antigen unknown.

Germline loops: CDR1 MDHEN, CDR2 SYDVKM. The CDR3 has 14 residues. V shed 7 bases, J shed 1 base, and the junction held 4 bases outside the gene matches. The source material was PBMCs. The V and J genes are TRBV28 and TRBJ1-3, with 7 bases lining up with TRBD1. The receptor was isolated from a man aged 25 to 45 in good health and CMV-seronegative. CDR3 DNA sequence: TGTGCCAGCATCCTGGGACAGTCTGGAAACACCATATATTTT. Translating it yields CASILGQSGNTIYF.